Listed below are T cell receptor beta chains from one sample, sequenced in a study of T cell responses to AZD1222 COVID-19 vaccine. The data were produced by immunoSEQ multiplex PCR, yet TCRdb's version contains in-frame clones alone and is incomplete. The sample has fewer than 180,000 clones, around nine tenths seen once. The input for sequencing was peripheral blood, taken 28 days after the second AZD1222 dose. The receptors were sampled from an adult who received the AZD1222 COVID-19 vaccine. The CDR3 runs from the conserved cysteine through the conserved F or W. Fields, in order: clone size, J gene, V gene, D gene, CDR3 protein, CDR3 DNA. D genes are given only for firm matches. Clone size is given for some rows only: seen once, a few or many times, or a class if the clone is expanded.

-,TRBJ2-1,TRBV6-6,TRBD2,CASRREGEANEQFF,TGTGCCAGCAGGCGGGAGGGCGAAGCAAATGAGCAGTTCTTC
-,TRBJ1-1,TRBV9,-,CASSGNRAEAFF,TGTGCCAGCAGCGGGAACAGGGCTGAAGCTTTCTTT
-,TRBJ1-1,TRBV27,-,CASSLSLNTEAFF,TGTGCCAGCAGTTTATCCCTGAACACTGAAGCTTTCTTT
-,TRBJ2-3,TRBV4-1,TRBD2,CASSQTLAGDRDTQYF,TGCGCCAGCAGCCAGACCCTAGCGGGAGATCGAGATACGCAGTATTTT
-,TRBJ2-7,TRBV6-5,TRBD2,CASRLIAGSYEQYF,TGTGCCAGCAGGTTGATAGCGGGATCCTACGAGCAGTACTTC
-,TRBJ2-7,TRBV27,-,CASSFWGQYEQYF,TGTGCCAGCAGTTTTTGGGGGCAGTACGAGCAGTACTTC
-,TRBJ2-1,TRBV29-1,TRBD2,CSVLAGDASEQFF,TGCAGCGTACTAGCGGGGGATGCCTCTGAGCAGTTCTTC
-,TRBJ2-1,TRBV29-1,-,CSSLPFSSYNEQFF,TGCAGCTCCCTACCCTTCAGCTCCTACAATGAGCAGTTCTTC
-,TRBJ2-2,TRBV7-9,TRBD2,CASSSKREWLAGELFF,TGTGCCAGCAGCTCCAAGCGGGAGTGGTTGGCCGGGGAGCTGTTTTTT
-,TRBJ1-4,TRBV6-5,-,CASSYLLGSREKLFF,TGTGCCAGCAGTTATCTGTTAGGGTCGCGTGAAAAACTGTTTTTT
once,TRBJ2-7,TRBV4-1,TRBD2,CASSHTSGSSYEQYF,TGCGCCAGCAGTCACACTAGCGGGAGCTCCTACGAGCAGTACTTC
-,TRBJ2-3,TRBV9,TRBD1,CASSVDARGQWDTQYF,TGTGCCAGCAGCGTAGACGCGAGGGGGCAATGGGATACGCAGTATTTT
few,TRBJ1-2,TRBV6-5,TRBD1,CATYYATGDYGYTF,TGTGCCACCTATTATGCCACAGGGGACTATGGCTACACCTTC
-,TRBJ2-7,TRBV5-5,-,CASSPFGAGYYEQYF,TGTGCCAGCAGCCCTTTCGGGGCAGGCTACTACGAGCAGTACTTC
-,TRBJ2-7,TRBV11-2,-,CASSLDLGYEQYF,TGTGCCAGCAGCTTAGATCTCGGTTACGAGCAGTACTTC
-,TRBJ2-4,TRBV6-1,-,CASSEHGGIAKNIQYF,TGTGCCAGCAGTGAACATGGCGGAATAGCCAAAAACATTCAGTACTTC